This T cell receptor (beta chain) was documented in a study of shared clonotypes between healthy human individuals. The CDR3 is made up of 17 amino acids. Germline CDR1 is SGHDT and CDR2 is YYEEEE. The ends were cut back, 1 base at V and 0 bases at J, with 11 bases in the middle. Authors' methods: Sequence data from immunoSEQ were junction-only and lacked quality scores; consequently, filtering differed. TCRdb's copy holds only in-frame clones and misses some; the assay was immunoSEQ multiplex PCR. That table supplies the V and J calls and clone size; D and trimming were determined from the DNA. The table records about 1.1 million clones, roughly 80% of them present only once. General study points: It was observed that 4% to 6% of naive CD4 clonotypes were shared across a few donors.

Details on this clone: Antigen unknown.

The chain uses TRBV5-6 and TRBJ2-6, with D maybe TRBD1 (5 bases). Sequencing was performed on memory CD4+ T cells from PBMCs. Subset reported: CD45RA-negative fraction. This receptor was obtained from a man aged 18 to 30 in good health. Some clones in this sample may be carry-over from other donors' samples. CDR3 nucleotide sequence: TGTGCCAGCAGCTTGTCCCCAAGGGGCTCTGGGGCCAACGTCCTGACTTTC. Residues: CASSLSPRGSGANVLTF.